This TCR beta chain originates from a study of low-dose radiotherapy and immunotherapy resistance in tumors. V was clipped by 5 bases and J by 2 bases; unmatched bases: 15. The CDR3 is made up of 18 amino acids. In germline, CDR1 is MNHEY, CDR2 SVGEGT. Documented time point: before trial treatment. TRAV- and TRBV-specific primers, spanning alpha and beta chains, primed first-strand cDNA. A roughly 19-cycle PCR with a constant-region primer and V-primer adapter amplified TCRs. One entry per CDR3 protein, called by TCRdb with MiXCR from the reads. The profile shows 54,000 or so distinct CDR3 sequences, roughly 24% of them singletons.

The chain carries TRBV6-2 or TRBV6-3 and TRBJ2-3; TRBD2 aligns across 8 bases. The sequence came from a male donor with prostate cancer. The sequenced sample was PBMCs, obtained before treatment. DNA of the CDR3: TGTGCCAGCAGTGAAATACGGGGGACGGGAGGGCCCACAGATACGCAGTATTTT. Translation: CASSEIRGTGGPTDTQYF.